The entry below gives a single TCR beta chain sequence along with its context. Adults between about 18 and 89 years of age took part from fewer than 30 US areas. Self-reported history from a screening survey and questionnaire set each donor's cohort. Methods used by the authors: Amplification of reference gene primers provided the estimated nucleated cell counts. TCRdb keeps only in-frame clones here, not all; method: immunoSEQ multiplex PCR. The D gene and trimming were derived from the DNA, and the V and J assignments and clone size from that table. The sample yields about 280,000 clones, more than 80% seen once. The V gene's germline CDR1 is SGDLS and CDR2 YYNGEE. V shed 2 bases, J shed 3 bases, and the junction held 8 bases outside the gene matches. The CDR3 spans 15 residues. This entry belongs to a study of blood T cell repertoires in COVID-19. Study details: Acute and convalescent COVID-19 samples came from the United States, Italy and Spain.

The gene calls are TRBV9 and TRBJ2-7; 7 bases align to TRBD2. The receptor's source is a woman aged 25 to 39 with acute COVID-19. The sequencing input was PBMCs or T cells enriched from blood (not recorded which). CDR3 in amino acids: CASSVLDGEGYEQYF. The CDR3 region has the DNA TGTGCCAGCAGCGTTCTTGACGGGGAGGGCTACGAGCAGTACTTC.